This T cell receptor (beta chain) emerged from a study of blood T cells in healthy people across ages. Peripheral blood samples of approximately 10 milliliters were drawn from each donor. V shed 5 bases and J shed 7 bases, with 11 bases lying between them. The CDR3 is made up of 12 amino acids. Germline CDR1 SGHTA, CDR2 FQGNSA. In its sample, this clonotype was seen a few times. Sample-barcoded 5' priming and a J-beta primer mix drove a second PCR of about 6 to 11 cycles. TCRdb independently ran MiXCR on the 5' RACE reads; one entry per CDR3 protein. The sample consists of about a million distinct CDR3 sequences, 45% to 60% of them appearing once.

The source of this sequence is a woman aged 55-69 years in good health. The rearrangement uses TRBV7-2 and TRBJ1-2; D perhaps matches TRBD1 (5 bases). The sample consisted of blood. CDR3 loop: CASSADQGGYTF. For the CDR3, the DNA is TGTGCCAGCAGCGCAGACCAGGGTGGCTACACCTTC.